This passage covers 11 T cell receptor beta chains from one sample sequenced in a study of CD8+CD57+ T cells in acquired aplastic anemia listed by TCRdb under 2018. Flow cytometry had shown CD8+CD57+ cell expansion in the patients selected for sequencing. This sample was sequenced with an Illumina HiSeq 2000. TCR beta VDJ combination and CDR3 sequence profiling used genomic DNA as the template. TCRdb applied fastp at Q25 and MiXCR to the public reads, then kept only in-frame beta chains. Rows matching on CDR3 protein sequence are summarized as one entry with the most common DNA and genes. This sample holds about 120,000 distinct CDR3 sequences; about 50% were observed only once. Of the sample, 25% to 30% falls within the top ten clones. Sequencing was carried out using sorted CD4+, CD8+, or CD8+CD57+ T cells (not recorded which) from PBMCs. The receptors were sampled from a human donor with aplastic anemia.

In this sample, this clonotype turned up many times. V and J are TRBV14 and TRBJ2-4, with 9 bases fitting TRBD1. Per germline, CDR1 SGHDN and CDR2 FVKESK. This CDR3 spans 18 amino acids. V shed 1 base, J shed 0 bases, and the junction held 7 bases outside the gene matches. This CDR3 is CASSQGWDRALAKNIQYF. CDR3 nucleotide sequence: TGTGCCAGCAGCCAAGGGTGGGACAGGGCTCTAGCCAAAAACATTCAGTACTTC.

V usage is TRBV19 and J usage is TRBJ1-2; TRBD1 aligns across 7 bases. The CDR3 covers 14 residues. Germline V gene sequence: CDR1 LNHDA, CDR2 SQIVND (reference sequence). V gave up 5 bases and J gave up 4 bases; unmatched junction bases: 7. The CDR3 region is CASSARQGGYGYTF. CDR3 bases: TGTGCCAGTAGTGCTCGACAGGGTGGCTATGGCTACACCTTC.

This clonotype was observed once. The chain joins TRBV9 to TRBJ2-7; 8 positions agree with TRBD1. The CDR3 sequence is 16 residues long. J gave up 5 bases and V 4 bases, and 14 bases lay outside the gene matches. Germline-derived CDR1 and CDR2 are SGDLS and YYNGEE. The CDR3 nucleotides read TGTGCCAGCAGCCCCACGGACAGGGTAAGAAAGGACGAGCAGTACTTC. Its protein product is CASSPTDRVRKDEQYF.

This clonotype was observed many times. The rearrangement joins TRBV27 to TRBJ1-6; no clear D gene. Germline-derived CDR1 and CDR2 are MNHEY and SMNVEV (reference sequence). With 5 bases removed from V and 7 bases from J, the gap between germline ends came to 12 bases. The CDR3 extends over 14 amino acids. CDR3 sequence (DNA): TGTGCCAGCAGTCCCCCACACGGCAATTCACCCCTCCACTTT. Protein sequence: CASSPPHGNSPLHF.

In its sample, this clonotype was seen many times. The chain joins TRBV6-2 or TRBV6-3 to TRBJ2-5; 9 nucleotides align to TRBD1. Losses at the gene ends were 0 bases for V and 1 base for J; bases not matched to a gene: 6. CDR1 is MNHEY, CDR2 SVGEGT, per germline. This CDR3 is 17 amino acids long. In DNA form, the CDR3 reads TGTGCCAGCAGTTACTCACCGGGACAGGGTACCCAAGAGACCCAGTACTTC. Protein sequence: CASSYSPGQGTQETQYF.

J is TRBJ2-1 and V is TRBV5-5; D possibly corresponds to TRBD1 (7 bases). V lost 0 bases and J lost 8, with 15 bases in between. This CDR3 is 15 amino acids long. Germline CDR1 and CDR2: SGHKS and YYEKEE (reference sequence). The CDR3 coding sequence is TGTGCCAGCAGCTTGGGGATGGACAGGAGGGATGAGCAGTTCTTC. Amino acid sequence: CASSLGMDRRDEQFF.

This clonotype was recorded at least ten times. The chain combines TRBV13 with TRBJ1-1, with a weak D call TRBD1 (5 bases). Trimming left V 5 bases short and J 3 bases short, with 16 bases between. This CDR3 is 15 amino acids long. The germline CDR1 and CDR2 sequences are PRHDT and FYEKMQ (reference sequence). The CDR3 bases are TGTGCCAGCAGCGCCGCGGGGAAGGGACACACTGAAGCTTTCTTT. This encodes CASSAAGKGHTEAFF.

The chain uses TRBV19 and TRBJ1-6; a possible D gene is TRBD1 (5 bases). The CDR3 covers 14 residues. Trimming removed 6 bases from V and 9 bases from J, with 15 bases in between. Germline-derived CDR1 and CDR2 are LNHDA and SQIVND (reference sequence). CDR3 region: CASRTAKRGSPLHF. CDR3 DNA sequence: TGTGCCAGTAGGACCGCCAAGAGGGGTTCACCCCTCCACTTT. The whole variable domain, filled in from reference TRBV19 and TRBJ1-6, reads DGGITQSPKYLFRKEGQNVTLSCEQNLNHDAMYWYRQDPGQGLRLIYYSQIVNDFQKGDIAEGYSVSREKKESFPLTVTSAQKNPTAFYLCASRTAKRGSPLHFGNGTRLTVT.

This clonotype was seen a handful of times. The chain combines TRBV27 with TRBJ2-2; 7 bases are shared with TRBD2. In germline, CDR1 is MNHEY, CDR2 SMNVEV (reference sequence). Trimming removed 2 bases from V and 6 bases from J; junction bases left unmatched: 6. This CDR3 is built from 15 residues. The CDR3 region has the DNA TGTGCCAGCAGTTTAGTGGCGGGAGACGCCGGGGAGCTGTTTTTT. Translation: CASSLVAGDAGELFF.

The chain has TRBV10-3 and TRBJ1-1, with D perhaps TRBD1 (6 bases). Trimming removed 3 bases from V and 5 bases from J, with 13 bases in between. Germline V CDR1 and CDR2: ENHRY, SYGVKD. This CDR3 region has 14 residues. CDR3 sequence: CAISDASGETEAFF. CDR3 in DNA: TGTGCCATCAGTGACGCCTCAGGGGAAACTGAAGCTTTCTTT.

The chain combines TRBV7-2 with TRBJ2-2; D remains unclear. Germline CDR1 SGHTA, CDR2 FQGNSA. This CDR3 is 15 amino acids long. The V end was cut by 5 bases, the J end by 2 bases, with 12 bases between. The CDR3 DNA sequence: TGTGCCAGCAGCCTCCCGGGTCTTAACACCGGGGAGCTGTTTTTT. Protein sequence: CASSLPGLNTGELFF. The full variable domain, in which reference TRBV7-2 and TRBJ2-2 provide the parts outside the CDR3, is GAGVSQSPSNKVTEKGKDVELRCDPISGHTALYWYRQSLGQGLEFLIYFQGNSAPDKSGLPSDRFSAERTGGSVSTLTIQRTQQEDSAVYLCASSLPGLNTGELFFGEGSRLTVL.